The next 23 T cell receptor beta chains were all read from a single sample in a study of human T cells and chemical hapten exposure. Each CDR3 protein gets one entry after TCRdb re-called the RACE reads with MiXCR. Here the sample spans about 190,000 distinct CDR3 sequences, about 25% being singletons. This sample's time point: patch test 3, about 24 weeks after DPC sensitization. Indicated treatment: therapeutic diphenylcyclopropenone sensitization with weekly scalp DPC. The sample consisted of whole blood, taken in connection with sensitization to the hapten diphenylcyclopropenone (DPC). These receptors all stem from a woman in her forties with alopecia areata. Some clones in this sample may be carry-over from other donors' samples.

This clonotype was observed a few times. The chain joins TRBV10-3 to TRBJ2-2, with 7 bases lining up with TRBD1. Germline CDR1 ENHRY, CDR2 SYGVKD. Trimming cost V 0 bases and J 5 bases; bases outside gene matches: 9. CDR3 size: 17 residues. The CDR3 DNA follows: TGTGCCATCAGTGAGTCACAGGGGACAGTTGGAACCGGGGAGCTGTTTTTT. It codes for CAISESQGTVGTGELFF.

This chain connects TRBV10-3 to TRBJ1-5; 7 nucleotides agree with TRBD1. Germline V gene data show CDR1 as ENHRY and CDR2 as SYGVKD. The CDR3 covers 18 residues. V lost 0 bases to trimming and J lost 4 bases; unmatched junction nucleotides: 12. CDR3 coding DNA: TGTGCCATCAGTGAGTCATCCAGAGGGCAGGGGGGAAATCAGCCCCAGCATTTT. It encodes CAISESSRGQGGNQPQHF.

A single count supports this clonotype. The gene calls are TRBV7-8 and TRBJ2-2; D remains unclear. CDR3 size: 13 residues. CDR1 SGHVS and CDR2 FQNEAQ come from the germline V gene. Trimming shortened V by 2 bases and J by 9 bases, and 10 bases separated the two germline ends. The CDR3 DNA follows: TGTGCCAGCAGCTTAAATTTCCGACGGGAGCTGTTTTTT. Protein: CASSLNFRRELFF.

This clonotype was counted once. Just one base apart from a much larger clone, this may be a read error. Here the CDR3 DNA reads TGTGTCAGCAGCCCCACAGGGTGGCAAAGTGCTTTCTTT. It yields the protein CVSSPTGWQSAFF. V and J are TRBV3-1 and TRBJ1-1; possible D gene TRBD1, 6 bases. The CDR3 runs to 13 residues. Germline loops: CDR1 LGHDT, CDR2 YNNKEL (reference sequence).

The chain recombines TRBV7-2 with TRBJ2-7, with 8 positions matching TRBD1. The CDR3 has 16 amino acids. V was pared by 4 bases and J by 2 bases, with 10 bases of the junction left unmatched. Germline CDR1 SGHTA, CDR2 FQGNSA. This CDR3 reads CASSSGQETVAYEQYF. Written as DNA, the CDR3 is TGTGCCAGCAGCTCGGGACAGGAGACAGTTGCCTACGAGCAGTACTTC.

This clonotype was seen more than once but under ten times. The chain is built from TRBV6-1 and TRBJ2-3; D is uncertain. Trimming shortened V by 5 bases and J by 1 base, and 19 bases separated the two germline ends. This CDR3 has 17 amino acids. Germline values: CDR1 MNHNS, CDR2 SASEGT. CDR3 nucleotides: TGTGCCAGCAGTCCATATTATCTACCCGCGGGCACAGATACGCAGTATTTT. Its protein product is CASSPYYLPAGTDTQYF.

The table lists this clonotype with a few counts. CDR3: CSARGPLRRSYEQYF. CDR3 DNA sequence: TGCAGTGCTAGAGGGCCCTTACGGCGCTCCTACGAGCAGTACTTC. V is TRBV20-1 and J is TRBJ2-7; no clear D gene. The germline gives CDR1 DFQATT, CDR2 SNEGSKA (reference sequence). V lost 1 base and J 0 bases, leaving 13 bases between the germline ends. CDR3 size: 15 residues.

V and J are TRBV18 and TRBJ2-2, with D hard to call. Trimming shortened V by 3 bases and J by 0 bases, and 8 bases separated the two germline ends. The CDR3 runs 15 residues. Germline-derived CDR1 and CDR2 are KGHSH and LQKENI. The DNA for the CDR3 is TGTGCCAGCTCACCTAGACCACCGAACACCGGGGAGCTGTTTTTT. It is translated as CASSPRPPNTGELFF.

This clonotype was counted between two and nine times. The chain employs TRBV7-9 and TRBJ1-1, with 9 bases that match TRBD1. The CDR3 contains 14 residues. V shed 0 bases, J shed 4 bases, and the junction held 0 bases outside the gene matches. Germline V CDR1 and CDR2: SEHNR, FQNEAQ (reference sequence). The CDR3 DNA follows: TGTGCCAGCAGCTTAGCGGGACAGGGCACTGAAGCTTTCTTT. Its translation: CASSLAGQGTEAFF.

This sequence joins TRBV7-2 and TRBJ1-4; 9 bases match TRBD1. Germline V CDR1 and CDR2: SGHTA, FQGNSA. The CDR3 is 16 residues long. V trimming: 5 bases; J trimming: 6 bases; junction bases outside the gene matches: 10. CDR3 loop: CASSPDLRDRDEKLFF. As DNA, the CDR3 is TGTGCCAGCAGCCCTGACCTACGGGACAGGGATGAAAAACTGTTTTTT.

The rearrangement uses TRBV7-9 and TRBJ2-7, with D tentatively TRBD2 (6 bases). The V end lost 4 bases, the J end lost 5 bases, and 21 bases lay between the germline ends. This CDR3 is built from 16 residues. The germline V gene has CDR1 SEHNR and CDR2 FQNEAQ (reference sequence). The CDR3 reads CASSSPRRETVHEQYF. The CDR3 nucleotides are TGTGCCAGCAGCTCCCCCCGGAGGGAAACCGTCCACGAGCAGTACTTC.

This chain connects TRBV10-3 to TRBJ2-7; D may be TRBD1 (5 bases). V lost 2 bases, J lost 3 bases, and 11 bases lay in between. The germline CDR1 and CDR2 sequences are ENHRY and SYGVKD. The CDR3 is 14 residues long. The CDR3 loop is CAISEQGRDYEQYF. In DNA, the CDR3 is TGTGCCATCAGTGAGCAGGGTAGGGACTACGAGCAGTACTTC.

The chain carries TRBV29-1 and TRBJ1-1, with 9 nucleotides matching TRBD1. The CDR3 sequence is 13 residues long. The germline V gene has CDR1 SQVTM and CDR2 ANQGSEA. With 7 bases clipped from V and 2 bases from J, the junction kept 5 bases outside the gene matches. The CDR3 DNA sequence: TGCAGCGGGCACAGGGGGCTTAACACTGAAGCTTTCTTT. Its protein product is CSGHRGLNTEAFF.

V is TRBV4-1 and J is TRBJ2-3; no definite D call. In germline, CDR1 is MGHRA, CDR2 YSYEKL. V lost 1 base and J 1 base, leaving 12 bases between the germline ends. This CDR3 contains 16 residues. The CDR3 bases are TGCGCCAGCAGCCAAGTAGCCGGTGGGGGCACAGATACGCAGTATTTT. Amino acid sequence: CASSQVAGGGTDTQYF.

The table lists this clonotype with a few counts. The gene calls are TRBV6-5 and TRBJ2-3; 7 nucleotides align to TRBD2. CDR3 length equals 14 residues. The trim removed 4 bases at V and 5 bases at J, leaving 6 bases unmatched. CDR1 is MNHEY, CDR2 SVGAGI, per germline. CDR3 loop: CASSWGTKGDTQYF. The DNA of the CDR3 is TGTGCCAGCAGTTGGGGGACTAAGGGAGATACGCAGTATTTT.

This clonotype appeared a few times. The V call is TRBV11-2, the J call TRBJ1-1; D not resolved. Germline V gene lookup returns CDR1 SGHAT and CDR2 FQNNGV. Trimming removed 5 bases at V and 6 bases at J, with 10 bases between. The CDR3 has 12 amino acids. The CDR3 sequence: CASSPLTAEAFF. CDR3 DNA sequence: TGTGCCAGCAGCCCCCTAACGGCTGAAGCTTTCTTT.

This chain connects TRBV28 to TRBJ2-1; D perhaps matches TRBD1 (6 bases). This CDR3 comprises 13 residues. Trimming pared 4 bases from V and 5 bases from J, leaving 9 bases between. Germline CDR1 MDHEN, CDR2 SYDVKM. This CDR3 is CASSSGQNNEQFF. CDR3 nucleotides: TGTGCCAGCAGTTCTGGACAGAACAATGAGCAGTTCTTC.

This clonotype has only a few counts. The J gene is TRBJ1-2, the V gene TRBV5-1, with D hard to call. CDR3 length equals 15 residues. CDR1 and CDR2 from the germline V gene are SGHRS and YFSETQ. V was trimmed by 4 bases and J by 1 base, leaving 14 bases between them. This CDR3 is CASSREGILNYGYTF. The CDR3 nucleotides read TGCGCCAGCAGCCGGGAGGGTATCCTTAACTATGGCTACACCTTC.

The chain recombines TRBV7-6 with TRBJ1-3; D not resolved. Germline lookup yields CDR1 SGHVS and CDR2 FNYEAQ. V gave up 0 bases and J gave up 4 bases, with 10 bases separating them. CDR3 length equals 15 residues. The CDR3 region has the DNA TGTGCCAGCAGCTTAGCGGGTTGGTCCGGAAACACCATATATTTT. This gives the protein CASSLAGWSGNTIYF.

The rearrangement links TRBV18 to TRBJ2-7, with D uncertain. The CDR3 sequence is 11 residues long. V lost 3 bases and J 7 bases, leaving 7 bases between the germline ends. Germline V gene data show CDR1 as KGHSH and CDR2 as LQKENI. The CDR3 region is CASSPEKEQYF. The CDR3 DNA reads TGTGCCAGCTCACCCGAAAAGGAGCAGTACTTC. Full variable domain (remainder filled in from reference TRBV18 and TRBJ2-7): NAGVMQNPRHLVRRRGQEARLRCSPMKGHSHVYWYRQLPEEGLKFMVYLQKENIIDESGMPKERFSAEFPKEGPSILRIQQVVRGDSAAYFCASSPEKEQYFGPGTRLTVT.

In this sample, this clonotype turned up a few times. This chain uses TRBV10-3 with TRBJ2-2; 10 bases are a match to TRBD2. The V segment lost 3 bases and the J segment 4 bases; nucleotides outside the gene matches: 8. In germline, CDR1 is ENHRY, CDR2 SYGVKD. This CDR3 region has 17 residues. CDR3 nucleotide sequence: TGTGCCATCAGTGATATAGGCCGGACTAGCGGCACCGGGGAGCTGTTTTTT. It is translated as CAISDIGRTSGTGELFF.

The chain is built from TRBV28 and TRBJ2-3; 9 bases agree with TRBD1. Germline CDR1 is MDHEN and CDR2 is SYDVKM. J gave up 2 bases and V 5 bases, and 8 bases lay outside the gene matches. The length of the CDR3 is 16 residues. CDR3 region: CASSVDRGKHTDTQYF. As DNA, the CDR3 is TGTGCCAGCAGTGTGGACAGGGGAAAACACACAGATACGCAGTATTTT.

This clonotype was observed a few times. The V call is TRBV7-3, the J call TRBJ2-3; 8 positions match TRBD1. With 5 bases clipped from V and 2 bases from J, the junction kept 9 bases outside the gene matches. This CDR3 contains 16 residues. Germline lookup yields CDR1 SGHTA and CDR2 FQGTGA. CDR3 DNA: TGTGCCAGCAGCGAAAGAGGCAGGGGGCACACAGATACGCAGTATTTT. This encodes CASSERGRGHTDTQYF.